This TCR beta chain was documented in a study of PD-1 blockade in classical Hodgkin lymphoma. On this clone itself: What it binds is unknown.

Findings and limits, study-wide: Those patients who began receiving nivolumab less than 1 year after ASCT had lower diversity, and they were excluded.

Method: immunoSEQ multiplex PCR; TCRdb's copy keeps in-frame clones and lacks some. Counted here are roughly 51,000 clones, 65% to 80% occurring once; the ten biggest clones make up approximately 12%. CDR3 length: 13 amino acids. The V end was cut by 3 bases, the J end by 5 bases, with 8 bases between. Germline V gene data show CDR1 as LGHNT and CDR2 as FRNRAP. Time point: cycle 4 day 1 (C4D1), after about 6 weeks of nivolumab. There was relapse after autologous stem cell transplantation in every patient, and there was variation in brentuximab vedotin exposure. The TCR originated in a human donor with classical Hodgkin lymphoma. Sequences were derived from peripheral blood mononuclear cells (PBMCs), sampled before the fourth cycle of nivolumab. The V and J genes are TRBV12-5 and TRBJ1-5, with D tentatively TRBD1 (5 bases). As DNA, the CDR3 is TGTGCTAGTGGTTTCGGGGCAGATCAGCCCCAGCATTTT. The encoded protein is CASGFGADQPQHF.